The T cell receptor (beta chain) described here comes from a study of blood T cell repertoires in COVID-19. Overall study: Spain, Italy and the United States supplied samples that represented acute and convalescent COVID-19.

The method was immunoSEQ multiplex PCR; TCRdb's version includes in-frame clones alone and lacks a portion of them. Of approximately 190,000 clones listed, 75% to 90% are singletons. Details on this clone: At one of its ends the junction is not consistent with the germline gene, which may arise from a read error.

This clonotype was obtained from a man in his sixties with acute or convalescent COVID-19. The sample was peripheral blood.

The CDR3 DNA sequence: TGTGCCAGCAGCTTATCTCCCGGGACAGGGGGTTTATTC. Translating it yields CASSLSPGTGGLF. The V and J genes are TRBV7-2 and TRBJ1-2; 11 nucleotides align to TRBD1. The CDR3 spans 13 residues. The germline gives CDR1 SGHTA, CDR2 FQGNSA. Supplemented by reference TRBV7-2 and TRBJ1-2, the full variable domain reads GAGVSQSPSNKVTEKGKDVELRCDPISGHTALYWYRQSLGQGLEFLIYFQGNSAPDKSGLPSDRFSAERTGGSVSTLTIQRTQQEDSAVYLCASSLSPGTGGLFGSGTRLTVV.